This T cell receptor (beta chain) was captured by sequencing in a study of shared clonotypes between healthy human individuals. Study-level findings and limits: Sequencing depth was predicted to influence how clonotypes are shared among donors. Across subsets, estimated richness was generally greater for naive than for memory populations. Rarefaction demonstrated incomplete sorted-subset sequencing despite large depth.

Method: immunoSEQ multiplex PCR; TCRdb's copy keeps in-frame clones and lacks some. Among approximately 2.5 million clones, roughly 92% were seen once, and the ten largest hold 0.11% to 0.15%. Trimming removed 1 base at V and 2 bases at J, with 17 bases between. CDR1 and CDR2 (germline): MNHEY, SMNVEV (reference sequence). The CDR3 runs to 17 residues. Remarks on this clone: No antigen is known for it.

The sequence was collected from a man younger than 35 in good health. The sequenced sample consisted of naive CD4+ T cells sorted from blood. Sample subset: CD45RA+ positively selected. The rearrangement joins TRBV27 to TRBJ1-2, with TRBD1 as a possible D gene (6 bases). DNA of the CDR3: TGTGCCAGCAGTTTATATTCCCCAGGGGTAGGAAACTATGGCTACACCTTC. Translation: CASSLYSPGVGNYGYTF.